The 30 T cell receptor beta chains reported below all come from one sample, sequenced in a study of blood T cell repertoires in COVID-19. Clones were read by immunoSEQ multiplex PCR, and TCRdb kept only the in-frame ones, dropping some. The sample yields some 60,000 clones, approximately 91% seen once. What was sequenced was peripheral blood. These receptors all come from a human donor in a cohort sampled during active COVID-19.

The chain recombines TRBV11-2 with TRBJ2-7; D is perhaps TRBD2 (5 bases). CDR1 and CDR2 (germline): SGHAT, FQNNGV. The V gene lost 4 bases and the J gene lost 0 bases, with 13 bases spanning the gap. The CDR3 extends over 15 amino acids. The CDR3 coding sequence is TGTGCCAGCAGCTCGAGCGGACTGAGCTCCTACGAGCAGTACTTC. Translated: CASSSSGLSSYEQYF.

The rearrangement uses TRBV2 and TRBJ2-7, with 8 nucleotides matching TRBD2. Losses at the gene ends were 6 bases for V and 4 bases for J; bases not matched to a gene: 2. Germline V lookup: CDR1 SNHLY, CDR2 FYNNEI. This CDR3 spans 12 amino acids. In DNA form, the CDR3 reads TGTGCCAGCAGCCGGGGGGGGTACGAGCAGTACTTC. Amino acids: CASSRGGYEQYF.

The J gene is TRBJ2-7, the V gene TRBV6-5; TRBD1 might be the D (6 bases). CDR1 is MNHEY, CDR2 SVGAGI, per germline. Trimming stripped 2 bases from V and 4 bases from J, with 15 bases between. The CDR3 spans 15 residues. The CDR3 protein is CASSYGGRVGYEQYF. The CDR3 nucleotides read TGTGCCAGCAGTTACGGGGGCAGGGTAGGTTACGAGCAGTACTTC.

This chain uses TRBV10-2 with TRBJ2-3, with 11 bases lining up with TRBD2. The ends lost 0 bases at V and 3 bases at J; junction bases unmatched: 5. CDR1 and CDR2 from the germline V gene are WSHSY and SAAADI. CDR3 length: 17 residues. As DNA, the CDR3 is TGCGCCAGCAGTGAGTCTTGGGCTAGCGGGAGGACAGATACGCAGTATTTT. Translating gives CASSESWASGRTDTQYF.

The V call is TRBV6-2 or TRBV6-3, the J call TRBJ2-2, with 10 bases identical to TRBD2. The CDR3 has 17 amino acids. CDR1 MNHEY and CDR2 SVGEGT come from the germline V gene. J gave up 4 bases and V 6 bases, and 11 bases lay outside the gene matches. In nucleotides, the CDR3 is TGTGCCAGCAGCCCTGGGACTAGCGTCGACGGCACCGGGGAGCTGTTTTTT. Translating it yields CASSPGTSVDGTGELFF.

The chain joins TRBV6-5 to TRBJ2-3; weak D call: TRBD2 (5 bases). CDR1 and CDR2 from the germline V gene are MNHEY and SVGAGI. This CDR3 contains 14 residues. The V end lost 6 bases, the J end lost 5 bases, and 15 bases lay between the germline ends. The CDR3 sequence is CASSPGKRRDTQYF. The CDR3 coding sequence is TGTGCCAGCAGCCCCGGGAAGCGGAGAGATACGCAGTATTTT.

This clone has only one observation. The rearrangement links TRBV2 to TRBJ2-1; 9 bases map to TRBD2. After removal of 3 bases from V and 8 bases from J, the junction contained 8 bases not matched to a gene. The germline V gene encodes CDR1 SNHLY and CDR2 FYNNEI. The CDR3 covers 15 residues. CDR3 nucleotides: TGTGCCAGCAGTGATTCGGCGGGAGGGCCTTATGAGCAGTTCTTC. This translates into CASSDSAGGPYEQFF. Full variable domain (outside the CDR3, taken from reference TRBV2 and TRBJ2-1): EPEVTQTPSHQVTQMGQEVILRCVPISNHLYFYWYRQILGQKVEFLVSFYNNEISEKSEIFDDQFSVERPDGSNFTLKIRSTKLEDSAMYFCASSDSAGGPYEQFFGPGTRLTVL.

This clone has only one observation. The V gene is TRBV7-2, the J gene TRBJ2-3; 9 bases fit TRBD2. The CDR3 covers 17 residues. From germline, CDR1 is SGHTA and CDR2 FQGNSA. V was pared by 5 bases and J by 2 bases, with 11 bases of the junction left unmatched. The CDR3 loop is CASSQGRGRAPTDTQYF. In DNA, the CDR3 is TGTGCCAGCAGCCAGGGACGCGGGAGGGCCCCCACAGATACGCAGTATTTT.

This clone has just a few counts. The rearrangement uses TRBV5-5 and TRBJ1-5, with 10 bases fitting TRBD1. Germline lookup yields CDR1 SGHKS and CDR2 YYEKEE (reference sequence). The CDR3 length is 16 residues. J was trimmed by 3 bases and V by 3 bases; bases with no gene match: 6. This CDR3 reads CASSWTGGGFNQPQHF. For the CDR3, the DNA is TGTGCCAGCAGCTGGACAGGGGGGGGATTCAATCAGCCCCAGCATTTT.

CDR3 protein: CASSLAGLAGVTGELFF. CDR3 nucleotides: TGTGCCAGCAGCTTAGCTGGTCTAGCGGGAGTCACCGGGGAGCTGTTTTTT. This chain links TRBV7-9 with TRBJ2-2; 10 bases match TRBD2. This CDR3 has 17 amino acids. V shed 0 bases, J shed 4 bases, and the junction held 5 bases outside the gene matches. Germline assignment: CDR1 SEHNR and CDR2 FQNEAQ (reference sequence).

V is TRBV3-1 (or the pseudogene TRBV3-2) and J is TRBJ2-6; 9 bases line up with TRBD2. V was pared by 4 bases and J by 7 bases, with 8 bases of the junction left unmatched. Per the germline V gene, CDR1 is LGHDT and CDR2 is YNNKEL (reference sequence). CDR3 size: 16 residues. CDR3 nucleotide sequence: TGTGCCAGCAGCCCGGGTCCTAGCGGGACAGCCAACGTCCTGACTTTC. Protein: CASSPGPSGTANVLTF.

A single count supports this clone. J is TRBJ1-1 and V is TRBV7-2, with D perhaps matching TRBD1 (6 bases). Trimming shortened V by 2 bases and J by 11 bases, and 15 bases separated the two germline ends. This CDR3 comprises 13 residues. CDR1 is SGHTA, CDR2 FQGNSA, per germline. CDR3 sequence reads: CASSLSGRRGAFF. For the CDR3, the DNA is TGTGCCAGCAGCTTATCGGGGCGCAGGGGTGCTTTCTTT.

This clone was counted once. V is TRBV7-9 and J is TRBJ2-7; possibly TRBD2 for D (5 bases). Trimming took 1 base from V and 4 from J, leaving 20 bases between them. Germline V CDR1 and CDR2: SEHNR, FQNEAQ (reference sequence). This CDR3 has 17 residues. The CDR3 here is CASSLDPFGIVPYEQYF. CDR3 sequence (DNA): TGTGCCAGCAGCTTAGACCCTTTCGGGATTGTCCCGTACGAGCAGTACTTC.

J is TRBJ2-2 and V is TRBV27; TRBD2 might be the D (5 bases). Trimming shortened V by 3 bases and J by 6 bases, and 8 bases separated the two germline ends. This CDR3 is 13 amino acids long. In germline, CDR1 is MNHEY, CDR2 SMNVEV (reference sequence). The CDR3 sequence: CASSFRRPGELFF. CDR3 in DNA: TGTGCCAGCAGTTTCAGGAGGCCCGGGGAGCTGTTTTTT.

The rearrangement links TRBV7-9 to TRBJ1-2, with 10 bases that match TRBD1. Trimming took 6 bases from V and 4 from J; bases not matched to a gene: 8. This CDR3 has 15 amino acids. From germline, CDR1 is SEHNR and CDR2 FQNEAQ (reference sequence). CDR3 amino acids: CASSPTTGGGYGYTF. The CDR3 coding sequence is TGTGCCAGCAGTCCGACGACAGGGGGCGGCTATGGCTACACCTTC.

This clone has just a few counts. The chain has TRBV7-2 and TRBJ1-4; unclear D gene. The germline V gene encodes CDR1 SGHTA and CDR2 FQGNSA. The CDR3 is 15 amino acids. The V end was cut by 2 bases, the J end by 2 bases, with 9 bases between. The CDR3 DNA is TGTGCCAGCAGCTTAAGAGGGTTTACTAATGAAAAACTGTTTTTT. It yields the protein CASSLRGFTNEKLFF.

The chain carries TRBV27 and TRBJ2-1; 10 bases are shared with TRBD2. Germline values: CDR1 MNHEY, CDR2 SMNVEV (reference sequence). This CDR3 is built from 18 residues. Losses at the gene ends were 1 base for V and 7 bases for J; bases not matched to a gene: 13. The CDR3 nucleotides are TGTGCCAGCAGTTTATGGTTAGCGGGAGGTCCGAGGTGGAATGAGCAGTTCTTC. It is translated as CASSLWLAGGPRWNEQFF.

In its sample, this clone was seen once. This chain connects TRBV6-6 to TRBJ1-2; the match to TRBD1 covers 7 bases. Per germline, CDR1 MNHNY and CDR2 SVGAGI (reference sequence). With V trimmed by 4 bases and J by 0 bases, 8 bases remained unmatched. The CDR3 runs to 16 residues. The CDR3 DNA reads TGTGCCAGCAGTTGGGGGACAGCCAACGCTAACTATGGCTACACCTTC. Translating gives CASSWGTANANYGYTF.

The chain carries TRBV23-1 and TRBJ2-1; 13 bases line up with TRBD2. TRBV23-1 counts as an open reading frame of uncertain function. The CDR3 extends over 20 amino acids. Trimming cost V 2 bases and J 0 bases; bases outside gene matches: 10. CDR3 loop: CASSQRTGTSGDASYNEQFF. CDR3 DNA sequence: TGCGCCAGCAGTCAAAGGACAGGGACTAGCGGGGACGCCTCCTACAATGAGCAGTTCTTC.

Only one count was recorded for this clone. The V and J genes are TRBV16 and TRBJ1-1; 7 nucleotides line up with TRBD1. Germline CDR1 and CDR2: KGHSY and FQNENV. The CDR3 has 14 residues. V was pared by 4 bases and J by 6 bases, with 8 bases of the junction left unmatched. The CDR3 region is CASSPQGGASEAFF. Written as DNA, the CDR3 is TGTGCCAGCAGCCCTCAGGGGGGCGCCTCTGAAGCTTTCTTT.

Written as DNA, the CDR3 is TGTGCCAGCAGCTCGACAGGAGAAGAGACCCAGTACTTC. Its translation is CASSSTGEETQYF. The chain couples TRBV7-3 to TRBJ2-5; possibly TRBD1 for D (6 bases). Germline values: CDR1 SGHTA, CDR2 FQGTGA. The CDR3 runs to 13 residues. The V gene lost 4 bases and the J gene lost 3 bases, with 9 bases spanning the gap.

This chain uses TRBV24-1 with TRBJ2-5, with TRBD1 matching over 11 bases. V dropped 1 base and J dropped 5; count of bases not matched to a gene: 8. The germline CDR1 and CDR2 sequences are KGHDR and SFDVKD. This CDR3 region has 17 residues. CDR3 protein: CATSDFRGQGERETQYF. In nucleotides, the CDR3 is TGTGCCACCAGTGATTTCCGGGGACAGGGGGAGAGGGAGACCCAGTACTTC.

The chain is built from TRBV19 and TRBJ1-4, with D possibly being TRBD1 (6 bases). Trimming removed 6 bases at V and 5 bases at J, with 16 bases between. Germline-derived CDR1 and CDR2 are LNHDA and SQIVND (reference sequence). The CDR3 is 15 residues long. For the CDR3, the DNA is TGTGCCAGTAGCTCACAGGGTTTGAGGAATGAAAAACTGTTTTTT. Its protein product is CASSSQGLRNEKLFF. Looking up the rest from reference TRBV19 and TRBJ1-4 gives the full variable domain: DGGITQSPKYLFRKEGQNVTLSCEQNLNHDAMYWYRQDPGQGLRLIYYSQIVNDFQKGDIAEGYSVSREKKESFPLTVTSAQKNPTAFYLCASSSQGLRNEKLFFGSGTQLSVL.

On this clone: The same CDR3 can be traced to other DNA sequences in this sample. The CDR3, as DNA: TGTGCCAGCTCACCCCAGGGGAATGAGCAGTTCTTC. The encoded protein is CASSPQGNEQFF. The chain uses TRBV18 and TRBJ2-1; D is possibly TRBD1 (6 bases). The CDR3 covers 12 residues. The V gene's germline CDR1 is KGHSH and CDR2 LQKENI. V lost 3 bases and J 7 bases, leaving 7 bases between the germline ends. Drawing the rest from reference TRBV18 and TRBJ2-1, the complete variable domain is NAGVMQNPRHLVRRRGQEARLRCSPMKGHSHVYWYRQLPEEGLKFMVYLQKENIIDESGMPKERFSAEFPKEGPSILRIQQVVRGDSAAYFCASSPQGNEQFFGPGTRLTVL.

V usage is TRBV5-6 and J usage is TRBJ2-5; 8 positions agree with TRBD1. Germline values: CDR1 SGHDT, CDR2 YYEEEE. The V gene end was trimmed by 0 bases and the J gene end by 9 bases; junction bases not matched to a gene: 16. The CDR3 consists of 17 residues. The CDR3 DNA reads as TGTGCCAGCAGCTTGGGAGGGACAGGCTATTCTCATGGGGCCCAGTACTTC. This encodes CASSLGGTGYSHGAQYF. Using reference TRBV5-6 and TRBJ2-5 for the parts outside the CDR3, the full variable domain is DAGVTQSPTHLIKTRGQQVTLRCSPKSGHDTVSWYQQALGQGPQFIFQYYEEEERQRGNFPDRFSGHQFPNYSSELNVNALLLGDSALYLCASSLGGTGYSHGAQYFGPGTRLLVL.

This clone has just one count. The chain carries TRBV28 and TRBJ1-2; 7 bases agree with TRBD1. CDR1 MDHEN and CDR2 SYDVKM come from the germline V gene. The CDR3 is 14 amino acids. V was clipped by 4 bases and J by 5 bases; unmatched bases: 7. DNA for the CDR3: TGTGCCAGCAGTTACAGGGGTTGGGTTTATGGCTACACCTTC. Protein: CASSYRGWVYGYTF.

V usage is TRBV12-3 or TRBV12-4 and J usage is TRBJ2-3; 7 nucleotides align to TRBD1. This CDR3 is built from 13 residues. V was pared by 7 bases and J by 1 base, with 2 bases of the junction left unmatched. The CDR3 region is CASTTGGTDTQYF. CDR3 bases: TGTGCCAGCACTACAGGGGGCACAGATACGCAGTATTTT.

The CDR3 sequence is CASSPRGTSYEQYF. The CDR3 DNA is TGTGCCAGCTCACCCCGCGGGACCTCCTACGAGCAGTACTTC. The V and J genes are TRBV18 and TRBJ2-7, with a weak D call TRBD2 (6 bases). V was trimmed by 3 bases and J by 0 bases, leaving 9 bases between them. The CDR3 spans 14 residues. CDR1 and CDR2 (germline): KGHSH, LQKENI.

Written as DNA, the CDR3 is TGTGCCAGCAGAATCGCCTACGAGCAGTACTTC. Translated, it gives CASRIAYEQYF. This chain joins TRBV7-2 and TRBJ2-7, with D uncertain. Trimming cost V 6 bases and J 2 bases, with 5 bases left between them. The CDR3 is made up of 11 amino acids. Looked up from germline, CDR1 is SGHTA and CDR2 is FQGNSA.

The CDR3 spells CASSFLAGDGGTDTQYF. CDR3 nucleotides: TGTGCCAGCAGCTTTCTAGCGGGAGACGGCGGCACAGATACGCAGTATTTT. The rearrangement joins TRBV5-6 to TRBJ2-3, with 10 positions matching TRBD2. This CDR3 region has 17 residues. CDR1 is SGHDT and CDR2 is YYEEEE in the germline V gene. V lost 2 bases, J lost 1 base, and 7 bases stayed unmatched.